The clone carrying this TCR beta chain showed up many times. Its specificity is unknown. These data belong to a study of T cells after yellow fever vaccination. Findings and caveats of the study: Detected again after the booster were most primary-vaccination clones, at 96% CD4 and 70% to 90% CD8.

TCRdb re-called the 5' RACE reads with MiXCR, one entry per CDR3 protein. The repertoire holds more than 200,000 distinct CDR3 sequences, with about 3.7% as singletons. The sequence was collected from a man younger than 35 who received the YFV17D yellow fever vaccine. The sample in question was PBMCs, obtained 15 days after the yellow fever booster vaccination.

Written as DNA, the CDR3 is TGTGCCAGCAGCTTAGGGACAGGGACGGGGAACACCATATATTTT. Residues: CASSLGTGTGNTIYF. The V and J genes are TRBV7-2 and TRBJ1-3, with 8 bases lining up with TRBD1. Germline-derived CDR1 and CDR2 are SGHTA and FQGNSA. This CDR3 is 15 amino acids long. Trimming took 1 base from V and 7 from J; bases not matched to a gene: 6. The full variable domain, its missing parts supplied by reference TRBV7-2 and TRBJ1-3, is GAGVSQSPSNKVTEKGKDVELRCDPISGHTALYWYRQSLGQGLEFLIYFQGNSAPDKSGLPSDRFSAERTGGSVSTLTIQRTQQEDSAVYLCASSLGTGTGNTIYFGEGSWLTVV.